The subject of this entry is one T cell receptor beta chain. The data originate from a study of control samples from healthy donors and cancer patients. Only in-frame clones appear in the TCRdb table, and some are missing; sequencing was by immunoSEQ multiplex PCR. Here the sample spans 75,000 to 90,000 clones, about 88% being singletons. The CDR3 extends over 15 amino acids. Germline CDR1 is KGHDR and CDR2 is SFDVKD. Trimming pared 2 bases from V and 2 bases from J, leaving 12 bases between. Specimen: blood. The V gene is TRBV24-1, the J gene TRBJ2-7; the D gene could be TRBD1 or TRBD2 (5 bases each). This TCR was recovered from a man in his forties or fifties in good health. The CDR3: CATSDWDGPPYEQYF. The DNA of the CDR3 is TGTGCCACCAGTGATTGGGACGGGCCCCCCTACGAGCAGTACTTC.